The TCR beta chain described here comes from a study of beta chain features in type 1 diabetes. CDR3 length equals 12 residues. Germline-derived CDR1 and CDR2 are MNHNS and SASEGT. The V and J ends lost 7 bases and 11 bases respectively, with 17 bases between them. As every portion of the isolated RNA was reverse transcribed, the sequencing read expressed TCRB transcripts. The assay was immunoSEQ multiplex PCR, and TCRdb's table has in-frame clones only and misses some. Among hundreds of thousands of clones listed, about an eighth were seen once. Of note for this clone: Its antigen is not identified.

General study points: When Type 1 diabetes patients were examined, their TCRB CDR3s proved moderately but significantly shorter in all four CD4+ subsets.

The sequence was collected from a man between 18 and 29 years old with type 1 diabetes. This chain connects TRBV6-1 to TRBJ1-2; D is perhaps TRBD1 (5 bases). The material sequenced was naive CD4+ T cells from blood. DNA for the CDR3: TGTGCCAGCAATTCGGGACGGGCCGGGTACACCTTC. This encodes CASNSGRAGYTF.